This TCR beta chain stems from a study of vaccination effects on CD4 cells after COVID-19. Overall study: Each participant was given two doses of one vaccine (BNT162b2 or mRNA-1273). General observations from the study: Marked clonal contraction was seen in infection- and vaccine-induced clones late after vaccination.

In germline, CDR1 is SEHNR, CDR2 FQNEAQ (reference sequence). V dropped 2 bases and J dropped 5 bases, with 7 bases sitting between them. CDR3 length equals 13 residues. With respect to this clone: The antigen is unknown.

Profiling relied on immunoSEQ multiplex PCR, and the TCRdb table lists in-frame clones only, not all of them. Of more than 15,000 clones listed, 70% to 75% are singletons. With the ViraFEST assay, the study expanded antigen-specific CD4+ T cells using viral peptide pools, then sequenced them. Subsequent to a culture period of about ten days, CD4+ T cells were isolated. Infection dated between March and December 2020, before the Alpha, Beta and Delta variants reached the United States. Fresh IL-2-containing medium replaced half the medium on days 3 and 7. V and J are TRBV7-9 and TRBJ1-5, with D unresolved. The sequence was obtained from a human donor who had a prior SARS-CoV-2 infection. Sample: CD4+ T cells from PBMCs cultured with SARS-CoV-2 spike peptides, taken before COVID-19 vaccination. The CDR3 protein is CASSLFSDQPQHF. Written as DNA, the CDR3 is TGTGCCAGCAGCTTATTCAGCGATCAGCCCCAGCATTTT.